Sequencing of this T cell receptor (beta chain) was carried out in a study of blood T cell repertoires in COVID-19 (dated by TCRdb to the early 2020s). For context, the study as a whole: Samples from collaborators originated in the United States, Italy and Spain and spanned both the acute and convalescent phases of COVID-19. The samples were drawn from the first 160 participants of the ongoing ImmuneRACE study and from roughly 1,300 subjects provided by 6 global collaborators. The material from the prospective study consisted of cDNA or gDNA derived from T cells, B-cell-depleted T cells, or PBMCs. The repertoires were released in a freely available public database intended as a resource for research on the immune response to SARS-CoV-2. Sample metadata almost always included a de-identified subject ID, COVID-19 status, age in years and sex. The dataset comprised deeply sampled blood TCRbeta repertoires from subjects exposed to, actively infected with, or recovered from COVID-19. Where HLA class I and class II types were available, the types were taken from metadata supplied by the sample provider, not from assay-based typing.

Notes on this clone: The antigen it recognizes is unknown. No much larger clone exists at a distance of one base, and base qualities are not known.

Broad study findings and their caveats: The quantity of clinical and demographic metadata differed by source and by participant and was supplied without curation.

Samples from volunteer blood donors who had recovered from COVID-19 were contributed by a second Seattle source. Collaborating institutions collected whole blood in K2EDTA tubes following their own protocols. For TCRbeta analysis, collaborators shipped samples in one of three forms: frozen whole blood, isolated PBMCs, or DNA extracted from either of those sample types. V was cut back by 0 bases and J by 6 bases, leaving a gap of 8 bases between them. CDR1 ENHRY and CDR2 SYGVKD were looked up in the germline V gene. The CDR3 contains 13 residues, cysteine and phenylalanine counted. Left in the record is the CDR3 DNA by itself, 39 bases read in frame from the first base. TCRbeta CDR3 regions were amplified from genomic DNA by means of the immunoSEQ Assay, a bias-controlled multiplex PCR. Concerning the study's data processing: The number of nucleated cells in each sample was estimated from the amplification of reference gene primers within the assay. Sequence reads were collapsed and filtered to measure the absolute abundance of every unique TCRbeta CDR3 rearrangement. Productive Simpson clonality was computed per sample as the square root of Simpson's diversity index over productive rearrangements. TCRdb holds this immuneACCESS table with in-frame rearrangements only. Some clones are missing; in checked studies, unresolved V genes explain under half, and the rest has no known cause. The V and J calls and clone size are taken from that table; D and trimming were inferred from the DNA. Within this sample are about 92,000 clones, with less than 85% of them counted one time only. The ten largest clones take up 8% to 9% of the sample.

This clonotype was obtained from a middle-aged man who had recovered from COVID-19. The chain is made from TRBV10-3 and TRBJ1-2, with no reliable assignment of the D segment. Sequenced input: peripheral blood. The sequenced DNA: TGTGCCATCAGTGAGTCGATTGAGGATGGCTACACCTTC. This encodes CAISESIEDGYTF.